This T cell receptor (beta chain) was recorded in a study of blood T cell repertoires in COVID-19. At the level of the study: T cells, B-cell-depleted T cells, or PBMCs supplied cDNA or gDNA.

The CDR3 contains 15 residues. Germline CDR1 is GTSNPN and CDR2 is SVGIG (reference sequence). The J segment lost 0 bases and the V segment lost 4 bases, leaving 6 bases of the junction unmatched. Per the original data handling: Cell counts per sample came from amplifying reference gene primers. Clones were sequenced by immunoSEQ multiplex PCR, and TCRdb holds only the in-frame ones, with some missing. The V and J calls and clone size come from that table; D and trimming were worked out from the DNA. The table includes a few hundred thousand clones, 87% detected once. This clonotype was obtained from a woman aged 25 to 39 who had recovered from COVID-19. V and J are TRBV30 and TRBJ2-5; 9 nucleotides align to TRBD1. The sample comprised PBMCs or T cells enriched from blood (not recorded which). The CDR3 sequence is CAWNPGQGNQETQYF. The DNA of the CDR3 is TGTGCCTGGAACCCGGGACAGGGAAACCAAGAGACCCAGTACTTC. Full variable domain (missing parts from reference TRBV30 and TRBJ2-5): SQTIHQWPATLVQPVGSPLSLECTVEGTSNPNLYWYRQAAGRGLQLLFYSVGIGQISSEVPQNLSASRPQDRQFILSSKKLLLSDSGFYLCAWNPGQGNQETQYFGPGTRLLVL.